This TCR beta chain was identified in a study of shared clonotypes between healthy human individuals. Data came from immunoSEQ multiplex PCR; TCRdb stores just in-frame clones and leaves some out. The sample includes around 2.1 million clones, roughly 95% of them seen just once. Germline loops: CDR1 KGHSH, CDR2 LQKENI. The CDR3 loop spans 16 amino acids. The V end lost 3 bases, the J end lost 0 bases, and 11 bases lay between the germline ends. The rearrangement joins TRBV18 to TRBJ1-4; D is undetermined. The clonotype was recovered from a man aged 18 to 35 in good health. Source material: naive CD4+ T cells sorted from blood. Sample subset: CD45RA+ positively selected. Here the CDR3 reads CASSPLPGPTNEKLFF. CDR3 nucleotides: TGTGCCAGCTCACCCTTACCGGGTCCAACTAATGAAAAACTGTTTTTT. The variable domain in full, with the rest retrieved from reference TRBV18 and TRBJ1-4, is NAGVMQNPRHLVRRRGQEARLRCSPMKGHSHVYWYRQLPEEGLKFMVYLQKENIIDESGMPKERFSAEFPKEGPSILRIQQVVRGDSAAYFCASSPLPGPTNEKLFFGSGTQLSVL.